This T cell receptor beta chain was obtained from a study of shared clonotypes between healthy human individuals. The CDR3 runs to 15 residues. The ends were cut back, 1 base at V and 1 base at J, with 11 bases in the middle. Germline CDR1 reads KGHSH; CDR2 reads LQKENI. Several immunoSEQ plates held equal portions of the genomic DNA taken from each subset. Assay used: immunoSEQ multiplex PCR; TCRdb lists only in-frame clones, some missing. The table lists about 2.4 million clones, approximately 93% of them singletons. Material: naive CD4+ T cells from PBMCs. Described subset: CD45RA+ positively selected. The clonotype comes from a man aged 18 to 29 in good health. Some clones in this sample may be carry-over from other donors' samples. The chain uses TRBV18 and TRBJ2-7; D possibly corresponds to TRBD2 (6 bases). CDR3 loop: CASSPRVAESYEQYF. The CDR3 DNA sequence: TGTGCCAGCTCACCACGTGTAGCGGAATCCTACGAGCAGTACTTC.